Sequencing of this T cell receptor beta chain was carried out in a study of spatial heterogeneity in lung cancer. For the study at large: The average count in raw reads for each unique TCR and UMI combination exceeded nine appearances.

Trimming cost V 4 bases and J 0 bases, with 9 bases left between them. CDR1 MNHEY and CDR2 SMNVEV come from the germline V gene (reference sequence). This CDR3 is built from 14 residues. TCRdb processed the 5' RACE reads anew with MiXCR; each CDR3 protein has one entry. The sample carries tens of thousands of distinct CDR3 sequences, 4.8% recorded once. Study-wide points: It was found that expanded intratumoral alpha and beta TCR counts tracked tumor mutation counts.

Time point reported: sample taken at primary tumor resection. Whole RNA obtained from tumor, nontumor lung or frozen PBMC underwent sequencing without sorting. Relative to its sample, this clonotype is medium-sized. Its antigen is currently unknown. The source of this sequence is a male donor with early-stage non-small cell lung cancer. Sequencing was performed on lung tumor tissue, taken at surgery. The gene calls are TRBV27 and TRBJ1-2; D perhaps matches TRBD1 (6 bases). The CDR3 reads CASSYTGTNYGYTF. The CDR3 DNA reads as TGTGCCAGCAGTTATACAGGGACTAACTATGGCTACACCTTC.